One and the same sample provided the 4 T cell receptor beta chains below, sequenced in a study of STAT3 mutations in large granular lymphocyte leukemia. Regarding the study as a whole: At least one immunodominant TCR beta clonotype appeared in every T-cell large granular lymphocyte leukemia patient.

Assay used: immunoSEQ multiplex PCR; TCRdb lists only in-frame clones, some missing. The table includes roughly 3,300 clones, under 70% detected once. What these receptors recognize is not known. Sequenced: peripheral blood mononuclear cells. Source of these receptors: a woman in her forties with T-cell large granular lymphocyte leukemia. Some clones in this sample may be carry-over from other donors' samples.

The CDR3 region is CASSLSDEQYF. The CDR3 bases are TGTGCCAGCAGCTTAAGTGACGAGCAGTACTTC. The chain uses TRBV7-9 and TRBJ2-7; D is ambiguous. V was cut by 2 bases and J by 5 bases, with 4 bases left in between. The CDR3 has 11 residues. Germline CDR1 and CDR2: SEHNR and FQNEAQ (reference sequence).

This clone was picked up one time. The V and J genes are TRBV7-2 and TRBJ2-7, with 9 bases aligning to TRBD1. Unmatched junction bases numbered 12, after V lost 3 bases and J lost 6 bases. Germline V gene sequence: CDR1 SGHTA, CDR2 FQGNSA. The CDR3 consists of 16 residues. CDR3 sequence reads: CASSFTQGALTFEQYF. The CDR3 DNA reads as TGTGCCAGCAGCTTCACACAGGGGGCTCTTACTTTCGAGCAGTACTTC.

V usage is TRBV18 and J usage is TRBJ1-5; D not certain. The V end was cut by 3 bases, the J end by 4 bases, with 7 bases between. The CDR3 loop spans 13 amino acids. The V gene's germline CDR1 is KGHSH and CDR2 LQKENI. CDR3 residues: CASSPGENQPQHF. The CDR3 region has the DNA TGTGCCAGCTCACCCGGGGAAAATCAGCCCCAGCATTTT.

The CDR3 here is CASSYDSTQETQYF. The CDR3 DNA follows: TGCGCCAGCAGCTACGACAGTACCCAAGAGACCCAGTACTTC. The chain combines TRBV5-1 with TRBJ2-5; a possible D gene is TRBD1 (5 bases). Trimming took 3 bases from V and 1 from J, leaving 10 bases between them. Germline assignment: CDR1 SGHRS and CDR2 YFSETQ. The CDR3 spans 14 residues. The variable domain in full, completed from reference TRBV5-1 and TRBJ2-5, reads KAGVTQTPRYLIKTRGQQVTLSCSPISGHRSVSWYQQTPGQGLQFLFEYFSETQRNKGNFPGRFSGRQFSNSRSEMNVSTLELGDSALYLCASSYDSTQETQYFGPGTRLLVL.